Below, 10 T cell receptor beta chains from the same sample are listed, as sequenced in a study of blood T cell repertoires in COVID-19. Method: immunoSEQ multiplex PCR; TCRdb's copy keeps in-frame clones and lacks some. The table lists roughly 250,000 clones, roughly 80% of them singletons. Sequencing used peripheral blood. Receptor source: a woman aged 80 or over with acute or convalescent COVID-19.

The CDR3, as DNA: TGCGCCAGCAGCACCACCGGGGGAGCCTACGAGCAGTACTTC. Residues: CASSTTGGAYEQYF. The V gene is TRBV5-1, the J gene TRBJ2-7; D may be TRBD2 (6 bases). CDR1 is SGHRS and CDR2 is YFSETQ in the germline V gene. The germline V and J ends were trimmed by 4 bases and 2 bases, with 13 bases remaining between them. The CDR3 is 14 residues long. Based on the CDR3 plus reference TRBV5-1 and TRBJ2-7, the full variable domain is KAGVTQTPRYLIKTRGQQVTLSCSPISGHRSVSWYQQTPGQGLQFLFEYFSETQRNKGNFPGRFSGRQFSNSRSEMNVSTLELGDSALYLCASSTTGGAYEQYFGPGTRLTVT.

This clone was seen only a few times. The J gene is TRBJ2-3, the V gene TRBV28; 11 positions match TRBD2. The V segment lost 7 bases and the J segment 1 base; nucleotides outside the gene matches: 4. Per germline, CDR1 MDHEN and CDR2 SYDVKM. This CDR3 has 15 residues. This CDR3 reads CASNVSGRGTDTQYF. CDR3 coding DNA: TGTGCCAGCAACGTTAGCGGGAGGGGCACAGATACGCAGTATTTT.

V is TRBV28 and J is TRBJ1-2; D is uncertain. The CDR3 has 14 residues. CDR1 is MDHEN and CDR2 is SYDVKM in the germline V gene. V lost 3 bases and J 5 bases, leaving 13 bases between the germline ends. The CDR3 region has the DNA TGTGCCAGCAGTTTGAGGGAAGGGTTTTATGGCTACACCTTC. Amino acid sequence: CASSLREGFYGYTF.

Concerning this clone: The same CDR3 also results from other DNA sequences found in this sample. The CDR3 region has the DNA TGTGCCTGGAGTGTCGGGGTGAACACTGAAGCTTTCTTT. Its translation: CAWSVGVNTEAFF. The rearrangement uses TRBV30 and TRBJ1-1; D call uncertain. Trimming pared 0 bases from V and 0 bases from J, leaving 5 bases between. Germline CDR1 reads GTSNPN; CDR2 reads SVGIG (reference sequence). This CDR3 has 13 amino acids.

The V call is TRBV7-2, the J call TRBJ1-1, with TRBD1 matching over 8 bases. Germline CDR1 is SGHTA and CDR2 is FQGNSA. V was clipped by 5 bases and J by 6 bases; unmatched bases: 8. This CDR3 comprises 14 residues. In DNA, the CDR3 is TGTGCCAGCAGCGAACCACAGGGGGAAGCTGAAGCTTTCTTT. It is translated as CASSEPQGEAEAFF.

CDR3 DNA: TGTGCCAGCAGCGTAGTAGGGACAGCCTACAATGAGCAGTTCTTC. Its protein product is CASSVVGTAYNEQFF. The rearrangement uses TRBV9 and TRBJ2-1, with TRBD1 matching 7 bases. This CDR3 spans 15 amino acids. The J segment lost 2 bases and the V segment lost 0 bases, leaving 2 bases of the junction unmatched. Looked up from germline, CDR1 is SGDLS and CDR2 is YYNGEE.

This clone was counted a few times. The chain recombines TRBV6-5 with TRBJ2-7; D is ambiguous. Trimming cost V 5 bases and J 3 bases, with 11 bases left between them. The CDR3 is 13 residues long. The germline CDR1 and CDR2 sequences are MNHEY and SVGAGI. This CDR3 is CASSPRRNYEQYF. Here the CDR3 DNA reads TGTGCCAGCAGTCCCCGGAGAAACTACGAGCAGTACTTC.

The chain is built from TRBV3-1 (or the pseudogene TRBV3-2) and TRBJ1-6; D might be TRBD1 (6 bases). CDR3 length: 15 residues. Germline assignment: CDR1 LGHDT and CDR2 YNNKEL (reference sequence). V was pared by 5 bases and J by 7 bases, with 15 bases between. CDR3 coding DNA: TGTGCCAGCAGCAGACACAGGGCTCAAAATTCACCCCTCCACTTT. It codes for CASSRHRAQNSPLHF.

The V and J genes are TRBV29-1 and TRBJ2-7; possibly TRBD1 for D (6 bases). Germline V gene lookup returns CDR1 SQVTM and CDR2 ANQGSEA. The CDR3 extends over 11 amino acids. V lost 5 bases and J 3 bases, leaving 8 bases between the germline ends. The CDR3 loop reads CSVLQGYEQYF. The DNA of the CDR3 is TGCAGCGTTCTACAGGGCTACGAGCAGTACTTC.

This chain uses TRBV27 with TRBJ2-2; TRBD1 aligns across 8 bases. The CDR3 has 16 amino acids. Germline V gives CDR1 MNHEY, CDR2 SMNVEV (reference sequence). Unmatched junction bases numbered 11, after V lost 4 bases and J lost 7 bases. This CDR3 reads CASSSLGTGSYGELFF. CDR3 nucleotides: TGTGCCAGCAGTTCCCTCGGGACAGGCTCTTACGGGGAGCTGTTTTTT.